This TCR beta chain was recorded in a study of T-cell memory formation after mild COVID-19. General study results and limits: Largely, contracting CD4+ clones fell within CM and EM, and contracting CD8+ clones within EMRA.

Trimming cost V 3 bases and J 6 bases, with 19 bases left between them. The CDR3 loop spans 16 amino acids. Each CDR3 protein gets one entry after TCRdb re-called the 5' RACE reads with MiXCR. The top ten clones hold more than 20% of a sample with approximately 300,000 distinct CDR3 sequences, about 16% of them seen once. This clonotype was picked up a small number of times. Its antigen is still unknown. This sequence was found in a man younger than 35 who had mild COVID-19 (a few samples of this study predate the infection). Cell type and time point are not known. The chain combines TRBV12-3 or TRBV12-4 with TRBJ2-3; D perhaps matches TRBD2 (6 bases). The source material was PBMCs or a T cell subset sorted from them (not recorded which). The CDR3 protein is CASSFRRGVRKDTQYF. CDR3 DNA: TGTGCCAGCAGTTTTCGCCGCGGGGTCCGGAAGGATACGCAGTATTTT.